The source of this TCR beta chain is a study of cytomegalovirus exposure and HLA in healthy donors. This clone was recorded once. PCR employed 60 Vbeta and 13 Jbeta primers. TCRdb keeps only in-frame clones here, not all; method: immunoSEQ multiplex PCR. This table holds approximately 140,000 clones, roughly 80% found once. The TCR comes from a woman aged 45-60 years in good health and CMV-seronegative. The specimen sequenced was PBMCs.

The CDR3 DNA reads TGTGCCAGCAGCTTACTTGGTACAGGGGGAGTGGATACGCAGTATTTT. Translated: CASSLLGTGGVDTQYF. The V and J genes are TRBV7-3 and TRBJ2-3; 8 bases map to TRBD1. Per the germline V gene, CDR1 is SGHTA and CDR2 is FQGTGA. Trimming cost V 2 bases and J 6 bases; bases outside gene matches: 10. CDR3 length: 16 amino acids. Looking up the rest from reference TRBV7-3 and TRBJ2-3 gives the full variable domain: GAGVSQTPSNKVTEKGKYVELRCDPISGHTALYWYRQSLGQGPEFLIYFQGTGAADDSGLPNDRFFAVRPEGSVSTLKIQRTERGDSAVYLCASSLLGTGGVDTQYFGPGTRLTVL.